These 13 T cell receptor beta chains share one sample of origin, sequenced in a study of blood T cell repertoires in COVID-19. Assay: immunoSEQ multiplex PCR; the TCRdb copy retains only in-frame clones and omits some. The table lists around 300,000 clones, 75% to 90% of them singletons. Material for sequencing was peripheral blood. Every receptor here comes from a man over 45 with acute or convalescent COVID-19.

The chain employs TRBV10-3 and TRBJ1-5; 8 bases match TRBD1. With 10 bases clipped from V and 4 bases from J, the junction kept 12 bases outside the gene matches. This CDR3 is built from 15 residues. Germline V gene sequence: CDR1 ENHRY, CDR2 SYGVKD. Here the CDR3 DNA reads TGTGCCACCCTAGCCGGGACAGGTAATAATCAGCCCCAGCATTTT. Its translation: CATLAGTGNNQPQHF.

This sequence joins TRBV5-1 and TRBJ2-3; TRBD2 aligns across 8 bases. With V trimmed by 4 bases and J by 5 bases, 9 bases remained unmatched. The germline V gene has CDR1 SGHRS and CDR2 YFSETQ. The CDR3 consists of 15 residues. CDR3 in amino acids: CASSDPQAGGDTQYF. CDR3 bases: TGCGCCAGCAGCGACCCCCAGGCGGGGGGAGATACGCAGTATTTT.

The chain recombines TRBV29-1 with TRBJ1-1; the match to TRBD1 covers 9 bases. This CDR3 comprises 16 residues. Germline lookup yields CDR1 SQVTM and CDR2 ANQGSEA. V was pared by 6 bases and J by 6 bases, with 17 bases of the junction left unmatched. The CDR3 spells CSVGTGNFFGGSEAFF. The CDR3 DNA reads TGCAGCGTGGGGACAGGGAATTTTTTCGGGGGGTCTGAAGCTTTCTTT.

The chain carries TRBV13 and TRBJ2-7; no clear D. The CDR3 consists of 13 residues. V was pared by 3 bases and J by 3 bases, with 9 bases between. The germline V gene encodes CDR1 PRHDT and CDR2 FYEKMQ (reference sequence). CDR3 sequence (DNA): TGTGCCAGCAGCTTGCCGGGTTTCTACGAGCAGTACTTC. Protein: CASSLPGFYEQYF.

V gene TRBV7-9 combines with J gene TRBJ2-3; D gene uncertain. The V and J ends lost 4 bases and 4 bases respectively, with 6 bases between them. Per germline, CDR1 SEHNR and CDR2 FQNEAQ (reference sequence). There are 12 residues in the CDR3. The chain's CDR3 is CASSSEPDTQYF. CDR3 coding DNA: TGTGCCAGCAGCTCCGAGCCAGATACGCAGTATTTT.

The V and J genes are TRBV10-3 and TRBJ1-4, with a tentative D call TRBD1 (5 bases). With 4 bases removed from V and 8 bases from J, the gap between germline ends came to 17 bases. CDR1 is ENHRY and CDR2 is SYGVKD in the germline V gene. This CDR3 has 15 residues. The CDR3 DNA sequence: TGTGCCATCAGTGGGAGCCCGACAGTCGGGGAAAAACTGTTTTTT. This translates into CAISGSPTVGEKLFF.

The rearrangement links TRBV10-3 to TRBJ2-7, with D possibly being TRBD1 (6 bases). Germline values: CDR1 ENHRY, CDR2 SYGVKD. Trimming pared 8 bases from V and 1 base from J, leaving 12 bases between. The CDR3 consists of 13 residues. The CDR3 protein is CAIGPDRSYEQYF. The CDR3 DNA reads as TGTGCCATCGGCCCGGACAGATCCTACGAGCAGTACTTC.

The rearrangement uses TRBV18 and TRBJ2-3, with D hard to call. Between the trimmed V and J ends, which lost 3 bases and 2 bases, there was a span of 3 bases. CDR1 and CDR2 from the germline V gene are KGHSH and LQKENI. The CDR3 consists of 12 residues. CDR3 in DNA: TGTGCCAGCTCACCCAACACAGATACGCAGTATTTT. It yields the protein CASSPNTDTQYF.

For this clone: Additional DNA sequences in this sample encode the identical CDR3. This sequence joins TRBV29-1 and TRBJ1-1, with no clear D. Trimming cost V 1 base and J 4 bases, with 7 bases left between them. The CDR3 length is 12 residues. Per germline, CDR1 SQVTM and CDR2 ANQGSEA. The CDR3 reads CSVEGAGTEAFF. CDR3 in DNA: TGCAGCGTTGAAGGAGCGGGCACTGAAGCTTTCTTT.

The rearrangement uses TRBV11-2 and TRBJ2-5; maybe TRBD2 (6 bases). The germline V gene has CDR1 SGHAT and CDR2 FQNNGV. V shed 3 bases and J shed 0 bases, with 8 bases lying between them. This CDR3 is 14 amino acids long. The CDR3, as DNA: TGTGCCAGCAGCTTTGGGGGGTACCAAGAGACCCAGTACTTC. It encodes CASSFGGYQETQYF.

This rearrangement joins TRBV24-1 to TRBJ2-1; D not resolved. CDR1 and CDR2 from the germline V gene are KGHDR and SFDVKD. Deletions cut 1 base from V and 9 bases from J, with 9 bases between. This CDR3 comprises 13 residues. The CDR3 DNA follows: TGTGCCACCAGTGATTTACGAGTCGGTGAGCAGTTCTTC. The encoded protein is CATSDLRVGEQFF.

CDR3 nucleotides: TGTGCTAGTGCCCCAGATTCAACCTCTAACTATGGCTACACCTTC. Its translation is CASAPDSTSNYGYTF. The V gene is TRBV12-5, the J gene TRBJ1-2; D not resolved. V gave up 7 bases and J gave up 0 bases, with 15 bases separating them. The CDR3 consists of 15 residues. CDR1 LGHNT and CDR2 FRNRAP come from the germline V gene. Using reference TRBV12-5 and TRBJ1-2 for the parts outside the CDR3, the full variable domain is DARVTQTPRHKVTEMGQEVTMRCQPILGHNTVFWYRQTMMQGLELLAYFRNRAPLDDSGMPKDRFSAEMPDATLATLKIQPSEPRDSAVYFCASAPDSTSNYGYTFGSGTRLTVV.

In its sample, this clone was seen once. V and J are TRBV19 and TRBJ2-1, with TRBD1 matching 10 bases. The CDR3 sequence is 15 residues long. CDR1 is LNHDA, CDR2 SQIVND, per germline (reference sequence). The V and J ends lost 10 bases and 3 bases, in that order; junction bases with no gene match: 9. The CDR3 loop is CATAPGTGDYNEQFF. The CDR3 bases are TGTGCCACCGCCCCCGGGACAGGGGACTACAATGAGCAGTTCTTC.